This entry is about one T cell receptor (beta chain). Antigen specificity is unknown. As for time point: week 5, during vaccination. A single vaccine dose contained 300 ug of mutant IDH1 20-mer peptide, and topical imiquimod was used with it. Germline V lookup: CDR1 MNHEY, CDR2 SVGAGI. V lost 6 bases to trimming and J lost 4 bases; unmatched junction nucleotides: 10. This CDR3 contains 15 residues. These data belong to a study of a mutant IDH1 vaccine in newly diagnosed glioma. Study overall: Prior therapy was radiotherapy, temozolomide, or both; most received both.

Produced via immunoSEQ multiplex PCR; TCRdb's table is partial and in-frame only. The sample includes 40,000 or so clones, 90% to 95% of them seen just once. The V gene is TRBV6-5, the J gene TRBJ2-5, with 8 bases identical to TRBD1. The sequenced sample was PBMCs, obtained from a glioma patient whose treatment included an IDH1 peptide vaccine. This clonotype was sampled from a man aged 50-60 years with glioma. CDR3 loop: CASSYTGQGGETQYF. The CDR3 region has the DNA TGTGCCAGCAGCTATACCGGACAGGGAGGAGAGACCCAGTACTTC.